The sequence of this T cell receptor (beta chain) was determined in a study of T cell changes during pregnancy in multiple sclerosis. V was trimmed by 5 bases and J by 1 base, leaving 14 bases between them. CDR1 SGHTA and CDR2 FQGNSA come from the germline V gene. The CDR3 has 15 residues. Only in-frame clones appear in the TCRdb table, and some are missing; sequencing was by immunoSEQ multiplex PCR. The repertoire has about 60,000 clones, more than 85% of them found once; the top ten carry 0.85%. The receptor comes from a female donor with multiple sclerosis, enrolled in a pregnancy study. The chain employs TRBV7-2 and TRBJ1-1; D ambiguous. The material was peripheral blood, obtained before pregnancy. CDR3 DNA: TGTGCCAGCAGCCCCCCCCGGGGTACGAACACTGAAGCTTTCTTT. This sequence encodes CASSPPRGTNTEAFF.